The clone carrying this TCR beta chain occurred a few times. One entry per CDR3 protein results from TCRdb running MiXCR on the 5' RACE reads. The sample contains over 25,000 distinct CDR3 sequences, 20% to 25% of which appear only once. The V end was cut by 3 bases, the J end by 0 bases, with 14 bases between. CDR1 is KGHDR and CDR2 is SFDVKD in the germline V gene. This CDR3 is 17 amino acids long. This specimen comes from a study of T-cell memory formation after mild COVID-19. Study details: Clustering of TCRs was largely donor specific.

V and J are TRBV24-1 and TRBJ2-1, with D uncertain. Sequenced sample: PBMCs or a T cell subset sorted from them (not recorded which). This TCR derives from an adult who had mild COVID-19 (a few samples of this study predate the infection). Cell type and time point are not known. The CDR3 sequence is CATSDPLAGYSYNEQFF. The CDR3 DNA follows: TGTGCCACCAGTGATCCCCTGGCCGGCTACTCCTACAATGAGCAGTTCTTC.